The 27 T cell receptor beta chains below come from one sample, sequenced in a study of PD-1 blockade in classical Hodgkin lymphoma. Time point described: cycle 4 day 1 (C4D1), after six to seven weeks of nivolumab. Autologous stem cell transplantation was followed by relapse in every patient, and brentuximab vedotin exposure varied. Assay: immunoSEQ multiplex PCR; the TCRdb copy retains only in-frame clones and omits some. The top ten clones hold under 8% of a sample with fewer than 25,000 clones, around 80% of them seen once. Sequencing used peripheral blood mononuclear cells (PBMCs), obtained before the fourth cycle of nivolumab. The receptor source for this set is a human donor with classical Hodgkin lymphoma.

V usage is TRBV4-1 and J usage is TRBJ2-1; D may be TRBD1 or TRBD2 (5 bases each). The V and J ends lost 0 bases and 10 bases respectively, with 10 bases between them. This CDR3 contains 13 residues. Germline CDR1 reads MGHRA; CDR2 reads YSYEKL. Written as DNA, the CDR3 is TGCGCCAGCAGCCAAGATGGGGGATACGAGCAGTTCTTC. Amino acids: CASSQDGGYEQFF.

The chain recombines TRBV11-2 with TRBJ1-1; no clear D gene. V was cut by 0 bases and J by 5 bases, with 16 bases left in between. The CDR3 is made up of 16 amino acids. Germline loops: CDR1 SGHAT, CDR2 FQNNGV. CDR3 amino acids: CASSLDLTFLGTEAFF. The CDR3 DNA is TGTGCCAGCAGCTTAGATCTAACCTTCCTGGGGACTGAAGCTTTCTTT.

The chain is built from TRBV5-1 and TRBJ2-5; D gene unclear. Trimming pared 3 bases from V and 2 bases from J, leaving 8 bases between. The germline V gene has CDR1 SGHRS and CDR2 YFSETQ. The length of the CDR3 is 13 residues. CDR3 nucleotide sequence: TGCGCCAGCAGCTCGACGATACAAGAGACCCAGTACTTC. Amino acid sequence: CASSSTIQETQYF.

The chain links TRBV6-5 to TRBJ2-7; TRBD1 matches 7 bases. CDR3 length: 13 amino acids. Per the germline V gene, CDR1 is MNHEY and CDR2 is SVGAGI. Trimming removed 2 bases from V and 4 bases from J; junction bases left unmatched: 2. The CDR3 reads CASSYNRGYEQYF. The DNA for the CDR3 is TGTGCCAGCAGTTACAACAGGGGTTACGAGCAGTACTTC.

The chain joins TRBV7-9 to TRBJ2-5; 8 bases match TRBD1. The CDR3 is made up of 14 amino acids. Germline V gene sequence: CDR1 SEHNR, CDR2 FQNEAQ (reference sequence). J gave up 3 bases and V 1 base, and 1 base lay outside the gene matches. CDR3 coding DNA: TGTGCCAGCAGCTTAGGGACAGGGAAAGAGACCCAGTACTTC. Amino acid sequence: CASSLGTGKETQYF.

The chain joins TRBV27 to TRBJ2-1; 13 bases line up with TRBD2. The J segment lost 9 bases and the V segment lost 7 bases, leaving 9 bases of the junction unmatched. Germline V lookup: CDR1 MNHEY, CDR2 SMNVEV (reference sequence). The CDR3 has 15 residues. The CDR3 nucleotides are TGTGCCAGCACGGGACTAGCGGGGAGTCAGAGTGAGCAGTTCTTC. This sequence encodes CASTGLAGSQSEQFF.

The CDR3, as DNA: TGTGCCAGTAGTATCGGGCCGTGGGGGGTAGGGGAGACCCAGTACTTC. Protein sequence: CASSIGPWGVGETQYF. The chain is built from TRBV19 and TRBJ2-5; possibly TRBD2 for D (6 bases). The CDR3 is 16 amino acids. Trimming removed 3 bases from V and 5 bases from J, with 19 bases in between. Per the germline V gene, CDR1 is LNHDA and CDR2 is SQIVND (reference sequence).

The chain uses TRBV5-8 and TRBJ2-3, with no clear D. CDR3 length equals 17 residues. The V gene's germline CDR1 is SGHTS and CDR2 YDEGEE. Trimming pared 1 base from V and 7 bases from J, leaving 22 bases between. As DNA, the CDR3 is TGTGCCAGCAGCTTGATCAATCTTGGCAGTAATAAATATACGCAGTATTTT. It yields the protein CASSLINLGSNKYTQYF.

The V call is TRBV9, the J call TRBJ2-1; D uncertain. Germline V gene sequence: CDR1 SGDLS, CDR2 YYNGEE. CDR3 length: 12 amino acids. V gave up 4 bases and J gave up 8 bases, with 10 bases separating them. CDR3 in DNA: TGTGCCAGCAGCCCTCCCTCGTATGAGCAGTTCTTC. Translating gives CASSPPSYEQFF.

The chain has TRBV7-9 and TRBJ2-7; D is possibly TRBD1 (7 bases). Trimming left V 4 bases short and J 1 base short, with 11 bases between. CDR3 length equals 14 residues. Germline lookup yields CDR1 SEHNR and CDR2 FQNEAQ (reference sequence). This CDR3 reads CASSSAGGSYEQYF. CDR3 DNA sequence: TGTGCCAGCAGCTCCGCAGGGGGGTCCTACGAGCAGTACTTC.

This chain uses TRBV19 with TRBJ1-2; D ambiguous. V dropped 11 bases and J dropped 4 bases, with 23 bases sitting between them. Per the germline V gene, CDR1 is LNHDA and CDR2 is SQIVND (reference sequence). The CDR3 runs to 15 residues. The CDR3 loop is CASRVAGSFSYGYTF. The CDR3 coding sequence is TGTGCCTCCCGAGTGGCGGGTTCCTTCAGCTATGGCTACACCTTC.

This clone showed up just once. The rearrangement uses TRBV2 and TRBJ1-1; 7 bases align to TRBD1. Germline trimming cut 7 bases from V and 3 bases from J; bases unmatched to any gene: 5. CDR1 SNHLY and CDR2 FYNNEI come from the germline V gene. This CDR3 is built from 13 residues. The CDR3 protein is CASIFDRDTEAFF. Here the CDR3 DNA reads TGTGCCAGCATATTCGACAGGGACACTGAAGCTTTCTTT.

Concerning this clone itself: The sample carries other DNA sequences with the same CDR3. The chain recombines TRBV2 with TRBJ1-3; D is unresolved. The CDR3 spans 15 residues. Per germline, CDR1 SNHLY and CDR2 FYNNEI. The V gene lost 1 base and the J gene lost 1 base, with 8 bases spanning the gap. The CDR3 region has the DNA TGTGCCAGCAGTGAAGACCGCATTTCTGGAAACACCATATATTTT. It specifies CASSEDRISGNTIYF.

This chain links TRBV6-5 with TRBJ1-2, with TRBD1 matching over 12 bases. Trimming removed 2 bases from V and 5 bases from J; junction bases left unmatched: 3. The V gene's germline CDR1 is MNHEY and CDR2 SVGAGI. The CDR3 covers 15 residues. In nucleotides, the CDR3 is TGTGCCAGCAGTTACCGGGACAGGGGGCGTTATGGCTACACCTTC. Its protein is CASSYRDRGRYGYTF.

V usage is TRBV2 and J usage is TRBJ1-1; possible D gene TRBD1, 5 bases. Looked up from germline, CDR1 is SNHLY and CDR2 is FYNNEI. The CDR3 loop spans 15 amino acids. V was clipped by 3 bases and J by 4 bases, with 15 bases between them. The chain's CDR3 is CASSEYRGAGTEAFF. DNA of the CDR3: TGTGCCAGCAGTGAGTATAGGGGCGCAGGCACTGAAGCTTTCTTT.

By proportion, this clone is medium-sized. In DNA, the CDR3 is TGTGCCAGCAGCCGACAGGGGATGAACACTGAAGCTTTCTTT. Encoded protein: CASSRQGMNTEAFF. J is TRBJ1-1 and V is TRBV5-4; 8 bases are shared with TRBD1. CDR1 and CDR2 (germline): SGHNT, YYREEE (reference sequence). V was pared by 4 bases and J by 0 bases, with 2 bases of the junction left unmatched. CDR3 length: 14 residues.

This chain joins TRBV2 and TRBJ2-7, with D unclear. V was shortened by 6 bases and J by 5 bases, with 8 bases between the two germline ends. The CDR3 is 11 residues long. Germline loops: CDR1 SNHLY, CDR2 FYNNEI. The CDR3, as DNA: TGTGCCAGCAGCAACACCAACGAGCAGTACTTC. It is translated as CASSNTNEQYF.

V usage is TRBV12-5 and J usage is TRBJ2-3, with D maybe TRBD1 (5 bases). CDR3 length: 20 amino acids. Trimming removed 0 bases at V and 3 bases at J, with 25 bases between. The germline V gene has CDR1 LGHNT and CDR2 FRNRAP. The CDR3 bases are TGTGCTAGTGGTTTGGTACTGTTGGCCTCCTACCCCAGGGAAACAGATACGCAGTATTTT. Its translation is CASGLVLLASYPRETDTQYF.

The DNA for the CDR3 is TGTGCCAGCAGCCCGGGGGAGTACAATGAGCAGTTCTTC. Encoded protein: CASSPGEYNEQFF. The rearrangement uses TRBV7-7 and TRBJ2-1; weak D call: TRBD2 (6 bases). V lost 5 bases to trimming and J lost 4 bases, with 9 bases between them. Germline CDR1 and CDR2: SSHAT and FNYEAQ (reference sequence). This CDR3 has 13 residues.

This clone was counted once. The chain is built from TRBV7-6 and TRBJ2-7; D gene ambiguous. The CDR3 length is 14 residues. CDR1 and CDR2 (germline): SGHVS, FNYEAQ. V lost 4 bases to trimming and J lost 4 bases, with 14 bases between them. The chain's CDR3 is CASSSRQAGYEQYF. CDR3 DNA: TGTGCCAGCAGCTCCCGGCAGGCCGGTTACGAGCAGTACTTC.

The genes are TRBV6-4 and TRBJ2-5; 9 bases line up with TRBD1. Judging by the DNA end, TRBJ2-7 fits better; the J call may be wrong. The germline V gene encodes CDR1 MRHNA and CDR2 SNTAGT. The CDR3 is made up of 14 amino acids. The CDR3 nucleotides are TGTGCCAGCAGTGGACAGGGGGGTTTCTACGAGCAGTACTTC. Protein product: CASSGQGGFYEQYF.

The V and J genes are TRBV29-1 and TRBJ1-2, with 8 positions matching TRBD1. This CDR3 contains 14 residues. With V trimmed by 6 bases and J by 8 bases, 14 bases remained unmatched. In germline, CDR1 is SQVTM, CDR2 ANQGSEA. This CDR3 is CSVAGGGGSGGYTF. The CDR3, as DNA: TGCAGCGTGGCAGGGGGCGGGGGTTCGGGAGGCTACACCTTC.

The chain joins TRBV25-1 to TRBJ2-1, with D perhaps being TRBD1 or TRBD2 (5 bases each). The germline V and J ends were trimmed by 8 bases and 9 bases, with 11 bases remaining between them. The CDR3 length is 11 residues. Germline values: CDR1 MGHDK, CDR2 SYGVNS. CDR3: CASDFGTEQFF. In DNA form, the CDR3 reads TGTGCCAGCGATTTTGGGACTGAGCAGTTCTTC.

The CDR3 reads CASTPRGMVNTGELFF. The DNA of the CDR3 is TGTGCCAGCACCCCAAGAGGAATGGTGAACACCGGGGAGCTGTTTTTT. The chain carries TRBV7-9 and TRBJ2-2, with no clear D. Germline V gives CDR1 SEHNR, CDR2 FQNEAQ (reference sequence). V lost 7 bases to trimming and J lost 1 base, with 16 bases between them. CDR3 length: 16 residues.

The rearrangement uses TRBV11-2 and TRBJ2-3; D uncertain. This CDR3 is 14 amino acids long. CDR1 and CDR2 (germline): SGHAT, FQNNGV. Trimming cost V 5 bases and J 3 bases, with 12 bases left between them. In nucleotides, the CDR3 is TGTGCCAGCAGCCCCGTCTTTCTGACAGATACGCAGTATTTT. This translates into CASSPVFLTDTQYF.

This rearrangement joins TRBV29-1 to TRBJ2-2; 8 bases map to TRBD2. Germline CDR1 reads SQVTM; CDR2 reads ANQGSEA. V trimming: 5 bases; J trimming: 0 bases; junction bases outside the gene matches: 11. The CDR3 loop spans 17 amino acids. The CDR3 region is CSVFTSGNPSNTGELFF. In DNA, the CDR3 is TGCAGCGTTTTTACTAGCGGAAACCCCTCGAACACCGGGGAGCTGTTTTTT.

The V call is TRBV28, the J call TRBJ1-3, with D possibly matching TRBD1 (6 bases). In germline, CDR1 is MDHEN, CDR2 SYDVKM. CDR3 length equals 16 residues. Trimming cost V 6 bases and J 0 bases, with 15 bases left between them. CDR3 DNA: TGTGCCAGCAGCCCACCGCTGGACAGCTCTGGAAACACCATATATTTT. Translated: CASSPPLDSSGNTIYF.